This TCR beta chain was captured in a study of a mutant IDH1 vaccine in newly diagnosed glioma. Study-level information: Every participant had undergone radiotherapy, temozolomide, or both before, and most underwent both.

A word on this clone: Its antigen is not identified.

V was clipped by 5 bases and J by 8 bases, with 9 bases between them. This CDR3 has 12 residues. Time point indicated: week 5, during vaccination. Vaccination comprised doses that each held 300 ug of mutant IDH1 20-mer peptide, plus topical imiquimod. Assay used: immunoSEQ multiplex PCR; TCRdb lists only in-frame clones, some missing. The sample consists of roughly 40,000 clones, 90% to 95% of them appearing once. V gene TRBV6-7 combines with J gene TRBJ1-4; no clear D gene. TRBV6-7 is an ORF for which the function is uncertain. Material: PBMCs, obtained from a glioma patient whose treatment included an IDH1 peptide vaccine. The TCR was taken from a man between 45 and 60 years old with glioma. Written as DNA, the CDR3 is TGTGCCAGCAGTGCATACAGCGAAAAACTGTTTTTT. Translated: CASSAYSEKLFF.